These 13 T cell receptor beta chains originate from one sample sequenced in a study of blood T cell repertoires in COVID-19. This table comes from immunoSEQ multiplex PCR, and its TCRdb copy is limited to in-frame clones, with some not included. This table holds about 120,000 clones, approximately 80% found once. Sequencing was carried out using peripheral blood. The receptors shown here come from a man in his forties or fifties with active or convalescent COVID-19.

The rearrangement uses TRBV28 and TRBJ2-1; 8 nucleotides agree with TRBD2. The CDR3 sequence is 18 residues long. Trimming at V came to 3 bases and at J to 6 bases, leaving 16 bases not matched to a gene. Germline CDR1 is MDHEN and CDR2 is SYDVKM. The CDR3 DNA sequence: TGTGCCAGCAGTTTGCCGGGGGGGGTCGGGAGCCAAAGCAATGAGCAGTTCTTC. This gives the protein CASSLPGGVGSQSNEQFF.

This sequence joins TRBV7-2 and TRBJ1-1, with D perhaps matching TRBD1 (5 bases). This CDR3 comprises 13 residues. CDR1 and CDR2 from the germline V gene are SGHTA and FQGNSA. V was shortened by 5 bases and J by 8 bases, with 15 bases between the two germline ends. The CDR3 coding sequence is TGTGCCAGCAGCACCCTCGGATCAGGGGAAGCTTTCTTT. Translation gives CASSTLGSGEAFF. Looking up the rest from reference TRBV7-2 and TRBJ1-1 gives the full variable domain: GAGVSQSPSNKVTEKGKDVELRCDPISGHTALYWYRQSLGQGLEFLIYFQGNSAPDKSGLPSDRFSAERTGGSVSTLTIQRTQQEDSAVYLCASSTLGSGEAFFGQGTRLTVV.

The chain links TRBV4-2 to TRBJ1-2; D may be TRBD1 (5 bases). Germline V lookup: CDR1 LGHNA, CDR2 YNFKEQ. V lost 4 bases and J 8 bases, leaving 26 bases between the germline ends. The CDR3 has 17 amino acids. The CDR3 here is CASSPRRTNLGHYGYTF. The CDR3 DNA is TGTGCCAGCAGCCCAAGAAGAACCAACCTAGGACATTACGGCTACACCTTC.

This clone occurred a few times. The chain combines TRBV6-6 with TRBJ2-3; 9 nucleotides line up with TRBD1. Germline V gives CDR1 MNHNY, CDR2 SVGAGI (reference sequence). The CDR3 extends over 18 amino acids. V was clipped by 5 bases and J by 4 bases; unmatched bases: 16. The DNA of the CDR3 is TGTGCCAGCAGTCTGAACCTCCCGGGACAGGGACCCCCAGATACGCAGTATTTT. It yields the protein CASSLNLPGQGPPDTQYF.

The V gene is TRBV7-2, the J gene TRBJ2-5; 10 positions agree with TRBD2. The germline V gene encodes CDR1 SGHTA and CDR2 FQGNSA. CDR3 length: 16 residues. The ends lost 3 bases at V and 3 bases at J; junction bases unmatched: 7. The CDR3, as DNA: TGTGCCAGCAGCTTGGACCCGGGACTAGCGAAAGAGACCCAGTACTTC. Amino acid sequence: CASSLDPGLAKETQYF. Supplemented by reference TRBV7-2 and TRBJ2-5, the full variable domain reads GAGVSQSPSNKVTEKGKDVELRCDPISGHTALYWYRQSLGQGLEFLIYFQGNSAPDKSGLPSDRFSAERTGGSVSTLTIQRTQQEDSAVYLCASSLDPGLAKETQYFGPGTRLLVL.

This clone was recorded once. The chain employs TRBV9 and TRBJ1-4; 9 bases are a match to TRBD1. Trimming removed 4 bases from V and 4 bases from J; junction bases left unmatched: 8. Germline CDR1 is SGDLS and CDR2 is YYNGEE. The CDR3 contains 16 residues. This chain's CDR3 is CASSLRQGGGNEKLFF. The CDR3 nucleotides read TGTGCCAGCAGCCTCCGACAGGGGGGAGGTAATGAAAAACTGTTTTTT.

CDR3 nucleotide sequence: TGTGCCAGCAGTTTAATCAGAAACACTGAAGCTTTCTTT. It is translated as CASSLIRNTEAFF. J is TRBJ1-1 and V is TRBV28; D not resolved. Trimming shortened V by 2 bases and J by 2 bases, and 6 bases separated the two germline ends. CDR3 size: 13 residues. Per germline, CDR1 MDHEN and CDR2 SYDVKM.

The V and J genes are TRBV4-1 and TRBJ1-6; D ambiguous. Trimming removed 0 bases from V and 7 bases from J, with 13 bases in between. Germline V gives CDR1 MGHRA, CDR2 YSYEKL. The CDR3 consists of 16 residues. The CDR3 sequence: CASSQDSGRVNSPLHF. In DNA form, the CDR3 reads TGCGCCAGCAGCCAAGACTCCGGCCGGGTAAATTCACCCCTCCACTTT.

The chain carries TRBV5-1 and TRBJ2-4; a possible D gene is TRBD1 (5 bases). Between the trimmed V and J ends, which lost 0 bases and 3 bases, there was a span of 7 bases. The CDR3 contains 14 residues. The germline V gene encodes CDR1 SGHRS and CDR2 YFSETQ. This CDR3 reads CASSLETGKNIQYF. The CDR3 bases are TGCGCCAGCAGCTTGGAAACAGGCAAAAACATTCAGTACTTC.

The V and J genes are TRBV6-5 and TRBJ1-2, with D tentatively TRBD1 (6 bases). Germline CDR1 reads MNHEY; CDR2 reads SVGAGI. This CDR3 is built from 16 residues. V was trimmed by 2 bases and J by 8 bases, leaving 21 bases between them. This chain's CDR3 is CASSYKLVQGRVGYTF. DNA of the CDR3: TGTGCCAGCAGTTACAAGTTGGTTCAGGGGAGGGTAGGCTACACCTTC.

The rearrangement links TRBV19 to TRBJ2-5, with TRBD2 identical over 12 bases. Germline V lookup: CDR1 LNHDA, CDR2 SQIVND (reference sequence). The CDR3 covers 15 residues. The V and J ends lost 6 bases and 4 bases, in that order; junction bases with no gene match: 6. The CDR3, as DNA: TGTGCCAGTAGGCCTAGCGGGGGGGCACCAGAGACCCAGTACTTC. Translation gives CASRPSGGAPETQYF.

This chain uses TRBV28 with TRBJ1-1, with 7 bases aligning to TRBD1. The CDR3 covers 16 residues. J lost 4 bases, V lost 6 bases, and 14 bases had no gene match. CDR1 and CDR2 from the germline V gene are MDHEN and SYDVKM. CDR3 nucleotides: TGTGCCAGCAGATCGGTAGGGGGCCTTACCAGCACTGAAGCTTTCTTT. This encodes CASRSVGGLTSTEAFF. The entire variable domain, with the rest obtained from reference TRBV28 and TRBJ1-1, is as follows: DVKVTQSSRYLVKRTGEKVFLECVQDMDHENMFWYRQDPGLGLRLIYFSYDVKMKEKGDIPEGYSVSREKKERFSLILESASTNQTSMYLCASRSVGGLTSTEAFFGQGTRLTVV.

The chain combines TRBV9 with TRBJ2-2; unclear D gene. CDR1 SGDLS and CDR2 YYNGEE come from the germline V gene. Trimming removed 0 bases at V and 8 bases at J, with 8 bases between. CDR3 length: 13 amino acids. CDR3 sequence (DNA): TGTGCCAGCAGCGTAGTTGTAACTGGGGAGCTGTTTTTT. Protein product: CASSVVVTGELFF.